This is a list of T cell receptor beta chains from one sample in a study of Graves' ophthalmopathy and Graves' hyperthyroidism. TCRdb processed the multiplex PCR reads anew with MiXCR; each CDR3 protein has one entry. The repertoire holds 600,000 to 950,000 distinct CDR3 sequences, with 35% to 50% as singletons. Sequences were obtained from peripheral blood. Every receptor here comes from an adult man with Graves' ophthalmopathy. Both conserved end residues are part of each CDR3.

v_call	j_call	cdr3_aa
TRBV29-1	TRBJ1-2	CSVESLPYGYTF
TRBV7-2	TRBJ2-5	CASSLRLAGGIETQYF
TRBV15	TRBJ1-6	CATRTPQGGSPLHF
TRBV7-9	TRBJ1-2	CASSLALSDPYYTF
TRBV20-1	TRBJ2-7	CSASIQGVEREQHF
TRBV7-9	TRBJ1-2	CASSLLGRGGYTF
TRBV7-2	TRBJ2-6	CASSQRTSGIASGANVLTF
TRBV2	TRBJ2-7	CASSVGDMLHEQYF
TRBV25-1	TRBJ1-2	CASSLVHSRGNYGYTF
TRBV2	TRBJ2-7	CASSSQGSYEQYF
TRBV20-1	TRBJ2-7	CSARTVDYEQYF
TRBV2	TRBJ2-7	CASTGQNTYEQYF
TRBV9	TRBJ2-6	CASRGTSGGETFSGANVLTF
TRBV19	TRBJ1-5	CASSFDREPQPQHF
TRBV29-1	TRBJ1-6	CSVGPPEGSPLHF
TRBV20-1	TRBJ2-2	CSARSAGLAGDTGELFF
TRBV9	TRBJ1-6	CASSETASNSPLHF
TRBV14	TRBJ1-4	CASSQGQGGRKLLF
TRBV24-1	TRBJ1-5	CASSQTTGETNQPQHF
TRBV2	TRBJ1-6	CASRLGRESPLHF
TRBV7-9	TRBJ2-5	CASSLVGQGRTQYF
TRBV4-1	TRBJ2-7	CASSPTRVGGTYEQYF
TRBV10-2	TRBJ2-3	CATKLESTDTQYF
TRBV15	TRBJ2-5	CASSSEGLGETQYF
TRBV20-1	TRBJ1-1	CSALSPARVQTEAFF
TRBV15	TRBJ1-2	CATSPPGTADGYTF
TRBV29-1	TRBJ1-2	CSVEPDTDNYGYTF
TRBV15	TRBJ2-7	CATSRDHSGVFSKLSDEQYF
TRBV5-1	TRBJ1-1	CASSWDRANTEAFF
TRBV7-4	NA	CASSLSGQHNEQYF
TRBV2	TRBJ2-5	CASSEIQPATQYF
TRBV25-1	TRBJ1-5	CASSASDRVGQPQHF
TRBV9	TRBJ1-5	CASSVIGTGDQPQHF
TRBV19	TRBJ1-2	CASSTLTGDYGYTF
TRBV7-9	TRBJ2-5	CASSLGGIQEPQYF
TRBV2	TRBJ2-5	CASSVEGEKTQYF
TRBV24-1	TRBJ1-5	CATSEGQTNQPQHF
TRBV7-2	TRBJ2-7	CASSLGSAGHSYEQYF
TRBV6-1	TRBJ1-5	CASTGQINQPQHF
TRBV10-3	TRBJ1-2	CAISEGTGNTF
TRBV2	TRBJ1-2	CASSERTGYGYTF
TRBV15	TRBJ2-6	CATNLGGGANVLTF
TRBV7-7	TRBJ2-7	CASSLSHGVGEQYF
TRBV5-6	TRBJ2-3	CASSVQGDTQYF
TRBV10-3	TRBJ1-1	CASSFRQGAGAFF
TRBV4-1	TRBJ2-7	CASSQDRAGGYEQYF
TRBV29-1	TRBJ2-3	CSVVGDTQYF
TRBV25-1	TRBJ2-7	CASSHRAGGVSYEQYF
TRBV10-3	TRBJ1-2	CASGGSRDYGYTF
TRBV20-1	TRBJ1-6	CSVPGSHNSPLHF
TRBV5-1	TRBJ2-2	CASSGQMGLENTGELFF
TRBV7-9	TRBJ2-7	CASSLIQGNEQYF
TRBV20-1	TRBJ1-5	CSAGTDLQSNQPQHF
TRBV10-3	TRBJ1-2	CASSRTGRRGYTF
TRBV20-1	TRBJ2-7	CSARELQGTYEQYF
TRBV25-1	TRBJ2-5	CASSFPQGAGETQYF
TRBV10-3	TRBJ1-2	CAISHIPGQGPGGYTF
TRBV7-3	TRBJ2-3	CASSFGGSTDTQYF
TRBV7-8	TRBJ1-1	CASSTTLGRTEAFF